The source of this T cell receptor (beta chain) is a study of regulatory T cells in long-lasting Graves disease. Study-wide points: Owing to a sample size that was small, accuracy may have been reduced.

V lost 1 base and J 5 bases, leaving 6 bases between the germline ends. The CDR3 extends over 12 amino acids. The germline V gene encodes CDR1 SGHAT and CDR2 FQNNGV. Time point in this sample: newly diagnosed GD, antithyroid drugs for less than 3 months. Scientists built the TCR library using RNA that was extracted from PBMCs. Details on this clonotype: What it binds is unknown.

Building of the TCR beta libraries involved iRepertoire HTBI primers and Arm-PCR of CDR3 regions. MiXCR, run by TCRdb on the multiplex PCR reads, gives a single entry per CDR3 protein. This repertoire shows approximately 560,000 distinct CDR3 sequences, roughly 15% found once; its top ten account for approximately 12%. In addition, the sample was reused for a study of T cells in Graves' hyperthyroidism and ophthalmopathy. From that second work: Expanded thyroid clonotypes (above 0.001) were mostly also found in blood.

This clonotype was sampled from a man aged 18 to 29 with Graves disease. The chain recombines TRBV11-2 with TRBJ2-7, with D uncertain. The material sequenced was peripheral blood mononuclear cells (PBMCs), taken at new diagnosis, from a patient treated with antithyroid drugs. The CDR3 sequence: CASSLVFDEQYF. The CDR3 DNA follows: TGTGCCAGCAGCTTAGTTTTCGACGAGCAGTACTTC.